The rows below give T cell receptor beta chains drawn from one sample of a study of blood T cell repertoires in COVID-19. Measured with immunoSEQ multiplex PCR; TCRdb has only the in-frame clones, and not every one. This sample carries 110,000 or so clones, approximately 77% of them seen once, and the ten largest clones take over 6.5%. Sequenced material: peripheral blood. The receptors come from a human donor in a cohort sampled during active COVID-19. Each CDR3 is given with its conserved first and last residue.

TRBJ2-7 TRBV12-5 CASGLGRDRGGSPYEQYF
TRBJ2-7 TRBV28 CASSDRGSSYEQYF
TRBJ2-6 TRBV25-1 CASSPPEQGAGANVLTF
TRBJ2-5 TRBV2 CASSEGPGWETQYF
TRBJ1-1 TRBV20-1 CSAIMNTEAFF
TRBJ2-1 TRBV11-3 CASSLEGTTGNEQFF
TRBJ1-2 TRBV28 CASSSPTEYGYTF
TRBJ1-1 TRBV7-9 CASSLTGQGLYTEAFF
TRBJ1-2 TRBV3-1/TRBV3-2 CASSPLTGVNGYTF
TRBJ2-1 TRBV9 CASSLTGDNNEQFF